This record covers a single T cell receptor beta chain. Profiled with immunoSEQ multiplex PCR; TCRdb holds only in-frame clones, not every one. The table has about 22,000 clones, 90% to 95% seen once; the top ten hold around 11%. Noted time point: peripheral blood 6 weeks after treatment start. Each patient gave between 1 and 8 samples of peripheral blood mononuclear cells, which were collected pretreatment and during treatment. The CDR3 is 19 amino acids. V trimming: 0 bases; J trimming: 3 bases; junction bases outside the gene matches: 11. Germline V lookup: CDR1 SGHRS, CDR2 YFSETQ. The data were obtained in a study of PD-L1 blockade in urothelial cancer. At the level of the study: The authors examined blood 3 weeks (second dose) and 6 weeks after treatment start.

This sequence originates from a woman aged 55 to 70 with urothelial cancer. The sample consisted of PBMCs, taken around atezolizumab (anti-PD-L1) treatment. The chain has TRBV5-1 and TRBJ2-3, with 12 bases matching TRBD2. The DNA for the CDR3 is TGCGCCAGCAGCTTGGGTTTGCTAGCGGGGGGGCCCGCAACAGATACGCAGTATTTT. Protein: CASSLGLLAGGPATDTQYF.